The 23 T cell receptor beta chains listed next were all sequenced from one sample in a study of cytomegalovirus exposure and HLA in healthy donors. Primers for the PCR totalled 60 Vbeta and 13 Jbeta. Profiled with immunoSEQ multiplex PCR; TCRdb holds only in-frame clones, not every one. The table has roughly 100,000 clones, over 8% seen once. The sequencing input was PBMCs. These receptors came from a man aged 50 to 60 in good health and CMV-seropositive.

The V call is TRBV28, the J call TRBJ1-2; TRBD1 is a possible D gene (6 bases). V was shortened by 5 bases and J by 5 bases, with 18 bases between the two germline ends. Germline values: CDR1 MDHEN, CDR2 SYDVKM. The CDR3 runs 15 residues. CDR3 sequence reads: CASSPPGVAFYGYTF. The CDR3, as DNA: TGTGCCAGCAGTCCCCCAGGGGTAGCTTTTTATGGCTACACCTTC.

The rearrangement links TRBV14 to TRBJ2-6; D not resolved. CDR1 SGHDN and CDR2 FVKESK come from the germline V gene. This CDR3 is 15 amino acids long. V was cut by 4 bases and J by 0 bases, with 7 bases left in between. CDR3 amino acids: CASSPRYSGANVLTF. In DNA, the CDR3 is TGTGCCAGCAGCCCCCGTTACTCTGGGGCCAACGTCCTGACTTTC. Based on the CDR3 plus reference TRBV14 and TRBJ2-6, the full variable domain is EAGVTQFPSHSVIEKGQTVTLRCDPISGHDNLYWYRRVMGKEIKFLLHFVKESKQDESGMPNNRFLAERTGGTYSTLKVQPAELEDSGVYFCASSPRYSGANVLTFGAGSRLTVL.

The chain couples TRBV6-6 to TRBJ1-2; 8 bases match TRBD1. Trimming cost V 6 bases and J 4 bases; bases outside gene matches: 4. In germline, CDR1 is MNHNY, CDR2 SVGAGI (reference sequence). The CDR3 is 13 amino acids. The chain's CDR3 is CASRPGGIYGYTF. DNA of the CDR3: TGTGCCAGCAGACCAGGGGGCATCTATGGCTACACCTTC.

The J gene is TRBJ2-7, the V gene TRBV19, with D unclear. V lost 4 bases to trimming and J lost 2 bases, with 6 bases between them. Germline CDR1 LNHDA, CDR2 SQIVND (reference sequence). This CDR3 comprises 12 residues. The CDR3 DNA sequence: TGTGCCAGTAGTAGGCTTACCTACGAGCAGTACTTC. Translation: CASSRLTYEQYF.

This chain links TRBV29-1 with TRBJ2-5, with 10 bases lining up with TRBD2. Germline V gene data show CDR1 as SQVTM and CDR2 as ANQGSEA. V lost 3 bases to trimming and J lost 4 bases; unmatched junction nucleotides: 8. The CDR3 is 15 amino acids. CDR3 DNA: TGCAGCGTTGACCGGGCTAGCGGGAGTTTAGAGACCCAGTACTTC. Translation gives CSVDRASGSLETQYF.

This clone showed up just a few times. The chain recombines TRBV30 with TRBJ2-2, with D tentatively TRBD1 (6 bases). V was shortened by 0 bases and J by 5 bases, with 7 bases between the two germline ends. The CDR3 is made up of 13 amino acids. Germline assignment: CDR1 GTSNPN and CDR2 SVGIG (reference sequence). In nucleotides, the CDR3 is TGTGCCTGGAGTGTAAGGGGGACCGGGGAGCTGTTTTTT. This encodes CAWSVRGTGELFF.

The chain is built from TRBV28 and TRBJ2-7, with 7 positions matching TRBD2. Germline loops: CDR1 MDHEN, CDR2 SYDVKM. V lost 1 base, J lost 2 bases, and 5 bases stayed unmatched. The CDR3 spans 15 residues. Written as DNA, the CDR3 is TGTGCCAGCAGTTTATTTTCAGCGGGAACCTACGAGCAGTACTTC. The encoded protein is CASSLFSAGTYEQYF.

This clone showed up just a few times. The chain joins TRBV11-1 to TRBJ2-3, with D possibly TRBD1 on 6 matching bases. The CDR3 spans 14 residues. Trimming cost V 6 bases and J 2 bases, with 12 bases left between them. Germline CDR1 SGHAT, CDR2 FQDESV (reference sequence). This CDR3 reads CASRVAGDTDTQYF. The DNA of the CDR3 is TGTGCCAGCAGGGTTGCAGGGGACACAGATACGCAGTATTTT.

This chain links TRBV11-2 with TRBJ2-1, with TRBD2 identical over 7 bases. Germline CDR1 is SGHAT and CDR2 is FQNNGV. V was clipped by 6 bases and J by 6 bases; unmatched bases: 11. This CDR3 spans 15 amino acids. The CDR3 loop is CASRPPGLGSNEQFF. In nucleotides, the CDR3 is TGTGCCAGCAGACCTCCAGGACTAGGGAGCAATGAGCAGTTCTTC.

This rearrangement joins TRBV27 to TRBJ2-3; D ambiguous. Germline V gene data show CDR1 as MNHEY and CDR2 as SMNVEV (reference sequence). This CDR3 contains 13 residues. The V gene lost 2 bases and the J gene lost 6 bases, with 9 bases spanning the gap. CDR3 in DNA: TGTGCCAGCAGTTTACGGTCCTTTGATACGCAGTATTTT. The encoded protein is CASSLRSFDTQYF.

The V and J genes are TRBV30 and TRBJ2-1; 8 bases are shared with TRBD2. The germline V gene encodes CDR1 GTSNPN and CDR2 SVGIG (reference sequence). The CDR3 is 14 amino acids. V shed 1 base and J 7 bases; nucleotides not matched to a gene: 6. CDR3 bases: TGTGCCTGGAGTGGATTGGGACTAGGAAATGAGCAGTTCTTC. This sequence encodes CAWSGLGLGNEQFF. The variable domain in full, completed from reference TRBV30 and TRBJ2-1, reads SQTIHQWPATLVQPVGSPLSLECTVEGTSNPNLYWYRQAAGRGLQLLFYSVGIGQISSEVPQNLSASRPQDRQFILSSKKLLLSDSGFYLCAWSGLGLGNEQFFGPGTRLTVL.

The chain employs TRBV7-9 and TRBJ2-3; TRBD2 might be the D (5 bases). V shed 5 bases and J shed 5 bases, with 17 bases lying between them. This CDR3 is 15 amino acids long. Germline loops: CDR1 SEHNR, CDR2 FQNEAQ (reference sequence). The CDR3 is CASSPDYEAGDTQYF. Here the CDR3 DNA reads TGTGCCAGCAGCCCCGACTACGAGGCAGGAGATACGCAGTATTTT.

The chain links TRBV5-4 to TRBJ2-7, with D possibly being TRBD1 (6 bases). This CDR3 has 13 residues. Germline V CDR1 and CDR2: SGHNT, YYREEE (reference sequence). The V gene lost 2 bases and the J gene lost 1 base, with 7 bases spanning the gap. The CDR3 coding sequence is TGTGCCAGCAGCTTTAGGGGGTCCTACGAGCAGTACTTC. Residues: CASSFRGSYEQYF.

As for this clone: Other DNA sequences in the sample encode the same CDR3. DNA of the CDR3: TGCGCCAGCAGCCCGGGACTAGCAGTTTCCCCCGAGCAGTACTTC. Its translation is CASSPGLAVSPEQYF. This chain links TRBV4-3 with TRBJ2-7, with 9 bases matching TRBD2. V shed 4 bases, J shed 6 bases, and the junction held 10 bases outside the gene matches. Germline V gives CDR1 LGHNA, CDR2 YSLEER. CDR3 size: 15 residues.

This chain connects TRBV6-5 to TRBJ1-2; no reliable D call. V shed 0 bases and J shed 4 bases, with 12 bases lying between them. This CDR3 has 15 amino acids. Germline V gene sequence: CDR1 MNHEY, CDR2 SVGAGI. DNA of the CDR3: TGTGCCAGCAGTTACTCCCTCGGAGGTAGCTATGGCTACACCTTC. Translation: CASSYSLGGSYGYTF.

This clone turned up a few times. The V gene is TRBV19, the J gene TRBJ2-5, with D perhaps TRBD1 (5 bases). This CDR3 is built from 12 residues. CDR1 LNHDA and CDR2 SQIVND come from the germline V gene (reference sequence). The V gene lost 6 bases and the J gene lost 4 bases, with 9 bases spanning the gap. The chain's CDR3 is CASSPGIETQYF. The CDR3 nucleotides are TGTGCCAGTAGCCCAGGGATAGAGACCCAGTACTTC.

This clone has just a few counts. This sequence joins TRBV19 and TRBJ2-7, with 8 nucleotides matching TRBD1. The CDR3 runs 14 residues. Losses at the gene ends were 6 bases for V and 1 base for J; bases not matched to a gene: 5. Per the germline V gene, CDR1 is LNHDA and CDR2 is SQIVND (reference sequence). The CDR3 spells CASRTNRGSYEQYF. The CDR3 nucleotides are TGTGCCAGTAGGACAAACAGGGGGTCCTACGAGCAGTACTTC.

The V gene is TRBV7-2, the J gene TRBJ1-1; D call uncertain. The germline CDR1 and CDR2 sequences are SGHTA and FQGNSA. The CDR3 is 15 residues long. The V and J ends lost 5 bases and 4 bases respectively, with 17 bases between them. The CDR3 sequence: CASSPPSRPSTEAFF. Written as DNA, the CDR3 is TGTGCCAGCAGCCCCCCCAGCAGGCCCAGCACTGAAGCTTTCTTT.

This sequence joins TRBV5-4 and TRBJ2-5; D is perhaps TRBD2 (5 bases). Looked up from germline, CDR1 is SGHNT and CDR2 is YYREEE (reference sequence). The CDR3 has 15 amino acids. Trimming took off 1 base at V and 2 bases at J, with 12 bases between the two ends. CDR3 sequence reads: CASSLQGREQETQYF. CDR3 nucleotide sequence: TGTGCCAGCAGCTTGCAAGGCCGGGAACAAGAGACCCAGTACTTC.

CDR3 sequence (DNA): TGTGCCAGCAGTGAAATCAGTTCACCCCTCCACTTT. Translating it yields CASSEISSPLHF. The V and J genes are TRBV6-1 and TRBJ1-6, with unresolved D. In germline, CDR1 is MNHNS, CDR2 SASEGT. Deletions cut 2 bases from V and 9 bases from J, with 5 bases between. The CDR3 runs 12 residues.

This clone appeared a few times. This sequence joins TRBV5-1 and TRBJ1-3, with D perhaps matching TRBD1 (6 bases). CDR3 length: 18 amino acids. Trimming shortened V by 2 bases and J by 0 bases, and 18 bases separated the two germline ends. Germline CDR1 and CDR2: SGHRS and YFSETQ. The CDR3 sequence: CASSLLQQGETSGNTIYF. The CDR3 region has the DNA TGCGCCAGCAGCTTATTACAACAGGGTGAGACCTCTGGAAACACCATATATTTT.

The genes are TRBV15 and TRBJ2-2; D may be TRBD2 (5 bases). CDR3 length: 17 residues. The germline V and J ends were trimmed by 0 bases and 4 bases, with 15 bases remaining between them. Looked up from germline, CDR1 is LNHNV and CDR2 is YYDKDF (reference sequence). The CDR3 sequence: CATSREGGGTFTGELFF. CDR3 coding DNA: TGTGCCACCAGCAGAGAAGGAGGCGGAACCTTCACCGGGGAGCTGTTTTTT.

This clone came up a few times. This rearrangement joins TRBV5-6 to TRBJ2-1; TRBD2 matches 9 bases. After removal of 0 bases from V and 6 bases from J, the junction contained 4 bases not matched to a gene. The CDR3 is made up of 15 amino acids. From germline, CDR1 is SGHDT and CDR2 YYEEEE. CDR3 region: CASSLGVAGVNEQFF. CDR3 sequence (DNA): TGTGCCAGCAGCTTGGGGGTAGCGGGAGTCAATGAGCAGTTCTTC.